The 21 T cell receptor beta chains below were found in one sample sequenced in a study of blood T cell repertoires in COVID-19. Clones were read by immunoSEQ multiplex PCR, and TCRdb kept only the in-frame ones, dropping some. The repertoire includes more than 200,000 clones, around 90% of them detected once, and roughly 6% sits in the top ten. The sequenced sample consisted of PBMCs or T cells enriched from blood (not recorded which). All receptors come from a woman under 40 with acute COVID-19.

J is TRBJ2-1 and V is TRBV11-2; possibly TRBD1 for D (7 bases). Trimming left V 0 bases short and J 2 bases short, with 11 bases between. The V gene's germline CDR1 is SGHAT and CDR2 FQNNGV. CDR3 length: 16 residues. The CDR3 DNA is TGTGCCAGCAGCTTAGATCCCAGGGGGGCCTACAATGAGCAGTTCTTC. Translating gives CASSLDPRGAYNEQFF.

This clone was recorded a few times. The rearrangement uses TRBV5-6 and TRBJ2-7; 10 bases are a match to TRBD2. The CDR3 length is 15 residues. CDR1 is SGHDT and CDR2 is YYEEEE in the germline V gene. The J segment lost 7 bases and the V segment lost 1 base, leaving 8 bases of the junction unmatched. The CDR3 DNA follows: TGTGCCAGCAGCTTGTGGGCTAGCGGGAGACTGGAGCAGTACTTC. This gives the protein CASSLWASGRLEQYF.

The chain combines TRBV28 with TRBJ2-7; a possible D gene is TRBD1 (5 bases). CDR3 length equals 11 residues. In germline, CDR1 is MDHEN, CDR2 SYDVKM. Trimming left V 5 bases short and J 5 bases short, with 7 bases between. The CDR3 protein is CASSTGNEQYF. CDR3 nucleotide sequence: TGTGCCAGCAGTACAGGAAACGAGCAGTACTTC.

This chain connects TRBV6-5 to TRBJ2-2, with 8 bases identical to TRBD1. Germline V gives CDR1 MNHEY, CDR2 SVGAGI. This CDR3 comprises 15 residues. Germline trimming cut 5 bases from V and 2 bases from J; bases unmatched to any gene: 4. Here the CDR3 reads CASSLGQGNTGELFF. For the CDR3, the DNA is TGTGCCAGCAGTCTAGGACAGGGTAACACCGGGGAGCTGTTTTTT.

The rearrangement joins TRBV19 to TRBJ1-2, with a tentative D call TRBD1 (5 bases). Trimming removed 3 bases at V and 3 bases at J, with 11 bases between. This CDR3 is built from 14 residues. Germline lookup yields CDR1 LNHDA and CDR2 SQIVND (reference sequence). The CDR3 bases are TGTGCCAGTAGTATGGCGGGGCGGGACTATGGCTACACCTTC. Residues: CASSMAGRDYGYTF.

The chain is built from TRBV30 and TRBJ2-4, with unresolved D. The CDR3 extends over 13 amino acids. The germline gives CDR1 GTSNPN, CDR2 SVGIG (reference sequence). The V end was cut by 0 bases, the J end by 3 bases, with 6 bases between. This chain's CDR3 is CAWSVLSKNIQYF. The CDR3 coding sequence is TGTGCCTGGAGTGTCCTCAGCAAAAACATTCAGTACTTC.

The chain employs TRBV19 and TRBJ1-2; D gene unclear. CDR1 and CDR2 (germline): LNHDA, SQIVND (reference sequence). The CDR3 covers 13 residues. V was pared by 3 bases and J by 8 bases, with 13 bases between. The CDR3 protein is CASSMVNRRGYTF. CDR3 bases: TGTGCCAGTAGTATGGTAAACAGAAGGGGCTACACCTTC.

CDR3 coding DNA: TGTGCCAGCAGCCAAGATACAGGGTCGTTTGACATTCAGTACTTC. Protein: CASSQDTGSFDIQYF. This chain links TRBV4-2 with TRBJ2-4; tentative D call: TRBD1 (6 bases). The CDR3 length is 15 residues. Germline assignment: CDR1 LGHNA and CDR2 YNFKEQ. V was cut by 0 bases and J by 8 bases, with 14 bases left in between.

The rearrangement uses TRBV4-3 and TRBJ2-2, with TRBD2 matching over 11 bases. CDR1 and CDR2 (germline): LGHNA, YSLEER. The CDR3 totals 18 residues. V shed 2 bases, J shed 7 bases, and the junction held 12 bases outside the gene matches. CDR3 coding DNA: TGCGCCAGCAGCCAACATTCGGGGACTAGCGGACTATTCGGGGAGCTGTTTTTT. Its protein product is CASSQHSGTSGLFGELFF.

This clone was found once. This sample also contains other DNA sequences that code for the same CDR3. V usage is TRBV5-1 and J usage is TRBJ2-1; 10 bases are a match to TRBD2. Germline loops: CDR1 SGHRS, CDR2 YFSETQ. CDR3 size: 16 residues. With 0 bases clipped from V and 1 base from J, the junction kept 1 base outside the gene matches. The chain's CDR3 is CASSLASGGSYNEQFF. In DNA form, the CDR3 reads TGCGCCAGCAGCTTGGCTAGCGGGGGATCCTACAATGAGCAGTTCTTC.

This clone appeared a few times. V and J are TRBV10-3 and TRBJ1-6; 7 bases line up with TRBD1. Trimming cost V 8 bases and J 7 bases; bases outside gene matches: 5. CDR1 and CDR2 (germline): ENHRY, SYGVKD. This CDR3 is built from 13 residues. This chain's CDR3 is CAIAGTANSPLHF. In DNA, the CDR3 is TGTGCCATCGCCGGGACAGCCAATTCACCCCTCCACTTT.

V is TRBV5-6 and J is TRBJ2-5; D may be TRBD1 (6 bases). The CDR3 covers 12 residues. From germline, CDR1 is SGHDT and CDR2 YYEEEE. Trimming shortened V by 10 bases and J by 5 bases, and 15 bases separated the two germline ends. CDR3 residues: CAVSSGAETQYF. CDR3 in DNA: TGTGCCGTTTCCTCAGGGGCGGAGACCCAGTACTTC.

This chain links TRBV24-1 with TRBJ2-1, with TRBD1 matching over 9 bases. CDR3 length: 18 amino acids. The junction had 16 bases not matched to a gene; V was cut back by 3 bases and J by 8 bases. Germline assignment: CDR1 KGHDR and CDR2 SFDVKD. CDR3 sequence: CATSDPNPGQGPMDEQFF. The CDR3 DNA reads as TGTGCCACCAGTGATCCAAACCCGGGACAGGGCCCTATGGATGAGCAGTTCTTC.

The chain has TRBV27 and TRBJ1-1; possible D gene TRBD1, 6 bases. The CDR3 covers 17 residues. The germline V gene encodes CDR1 MNHEY and CDR2 SMNVEV (reference sequence). With 2 bases removed from V and 1 base from J, the gap between germline ends came to 17 bases. The CDR3: CASSLDAETGSNTEAFF. The CDR3 nucleotides are TGTGCCAGCAGTTTAGACGCCGAGACAGGATCGAACACTGAAGCTTTCTTT.

This chain joins TRBV7-6 and TRBJ2-1; a possible D gene is TRBD2 (6 bases). CDR3 size: 13 residues. Trimming shortened V by 3 bases and J by 6 bases, and 9 bases separated the two germline ends. CDR1 and CDR2 (germline): SGHVS, FNYEAQ. CDR3 sequence reads: CASSFGGSNEQFF. The CDR3 nucleotides read TGTGCCAGCAGCTTCGGGGGTTCCAATGAGCAGTTCTTC.

This chain links TRBV19 with TRBJ1-6; D remains ambiguous. The CDR3 is 14 amino acids. The V gene lost 6 bases and the J gene lost 6 bases, with 12 bases spanning the gap. Germline V gene lookup returns CDR1 LNHDA and CDR2 SQIVND (reference sequence). This CDR3 reads CASSGGQSNSPLHF. In DNA form, the CDR3 reads TGTGCCAGTAGCGGCGGGCAGTCTAATTCACCCCTCCACTTT. Full variable domain (rest looked up from reference TRBV19 and TRBJ1-6): DGGITQSPKYLFRKEGQNVTLSCEQNLNHDAMYWYRQDPGQGLRLIYYSQIVNDFQKGDIAEGYSVSREKKESFPLTVTSAQKNPTAFYLCASSGGQSNSPLHFGNGTRLTVT.

The chain joins TRBV28 to TRBJ1-2, with TRBD1 identical over 7 bases. The CDR3 has 13 amino acids. Trimming cost V 5 bases and J 8 bases; bases outside gene matches: 8. Looked up from germline, CDR1 is MDHEN and CDR2 is SYDVKM. The CDR3 loop is CASSVTGADGYTF. CDR3 sequence (DNA): TGTGCCAGCAGTGTAACAGGGGCAGACGGCTACACCTTC.

The rearrangement joins TRBV5-1 to TRBJ2-7; 9 nucleotides agree with TRBD1. The junction had 13 bases not matched to a gene; V was cut back by 1 base and J by 2 bases. This CDR3 has 18 amino acids. Germline V CDR1 and CDR2: SGHRS, YFSETQ. The CDR3 loop is CASSLTLQQGAITYEQYF. In nucleotides, the CDR3 is TGCGCCAGCAGCTTGACACTACAACAGGGGGCTATTACCTACGAGCAGTACTTC.

The V call is TRBV28, the J call TRBJ1-3, with TRBD1 matching over 8 bases. J gave up 0 bases and V 5 bases, and 9 bases lay outside the gene matches. The CDR3 loop spans 17 amino acids. Per germline, CDR1 MDHEN and CDR2 SYDVKM. CDR3 coding DNA: TGTGCCAGCAGTCCCTGGACAGGGATAGGCTCTGGAAACACCATATATTTT. This sequence encodes CASSPWTGIGSGNTIYF.

V usage is TRBV2 and J usage is TRBJ2-7; 10 positions match TRBD1. The CDR3 sequence is 15 residues long. Germline CDR1 and CDR2: SNHLY and FYNNEI. V lost 5 bases to trimming and J lost 4 bases; unmatched junction nucleotides: 8. The chain's CDR3 is CASSLGQGTLYEQYF. As DNA, the CDR3 is TGTGCCAGCAGTTTGGGACAGGGGACACTTTACGAGCAGTACTTC.

This clone has more than one count but fewer than ten. V is TRBV7-6 and J is TRBJ2-5; tentative D call: TRBD2 (5 bases). Germline V gene data show CDR1 as SGHVS and CDR2 as FNYEAQ. This CDR3 region has 14 residues. V was clipped by 0 bases and J by 5 bases, with 10 bases between them. In nucleotides, the CDR3 is TGTGCCAGCAGCTTAGCCTCGGGGAAGGAGACCCAGTACTTC. Protein: CASSLASGKETQYF.